This paragraph covers one TCR delta chain sequence. The data were taken from a study of gamma-delta chains in newborns, infants, children. About the research overall: Microbial exposure reportedly drives polyclonal innate γδ T cell expansion after birth.

Germline trimming cut 3 bases from V and 0 bases from J; bases unmatched to any gene: 5. Germline values: CDR1 GEAIGNYY, CDR2 EKD. The CDR3 is made up of 18 amino acids. TCRdb processed the reads again with the CATT caller. The sample records 4,000 to 5,000 delta-chain clones, under 40% being singletons. The sample comprised blood. The chain employs TRDV2 and TRDJ3; 9 bases agree with TRDD3. The TCR was taken from a child who received the measles vaccine. The CDR3 DNA sequence: TGTGCCTGTGACCTACTGGGGGACCGCTCCTGGGACACCCGACAGATGTTTTTC. It codes for CACDLLGDRSWDTRQMFF.